The clone carrying this TCR beta chain was recorded at least ten times. The target antigen is unknown. These data originate in a study of regulatory T cells in long-lasting Graves disease. TCR beta libraries were built with iRepertoire HTBI primers and Arm-PCR of CDR3 regions. Authors' methods: Identification of gene segments yielded more than 60 TRBV and 14 to 15 TRBJ across samples. In TCRdb, the multiplex PCR reads were re-called with MiXCR into one record per CDR3 protein. These V and J calls derive from TCRdb rather than the authors' analysis. The sample lists 350,000 to 400,000 distinct CDR3 sequences; around 15% were seen once. Points from the study as a whole: In persistent patients, shared public clonotypes (more than 2,500) outnumbered those in new patients (about 890).

Time point defined: newly diagnosed GD, antithyroid drugs for less than 3 months. PBMC-derived RNA was used for the TCR library. Patients with Graves' disease were diagnosed by American Thyroid Association guidelines. CDR1 is DFQATT and CDR2 is SNEGSKA in the germline V gene (reference sequence). Trimming removed 5 bases from V and 2 bases from J, with 13 bases in between. The length of the CDR3 is 13 residues. Source: peripheral blood mononuclear cells (PBMCs), taken at new diagnosis, from a patient treated with antithyroid drugs. This clonotype was sampled from a female donor with Graves disease. The rearrangement links TRBV20-1 to TRBJ2-7, with D perhaps matching TRBD2 (6 bases). The CDR3 DNA reads TGCAGTGCTTTAGGACGGACTACCTACGAGCAGTACTTC. This codes for CSALGRTTYEQYF.